The 24 T cell receptor beta chains given below trace back to one sample, sequenced in a study of radiotherapy plus CTLA-4 blockade in lung cancer. Method: immunoSEQ multiplex PCR; TCRdb's copy keeps in-frame clones and lacks some. The table has approximately 77,000 clones, 84% seen once; the top ten hold around 0.72%. The source material was peripheral blood, sampled from a patient treated with radiotherapy plus ipilimumab. These receptors all stem from a human donor with non-small cell lung cancer who had stable disease on radiotherapy plus ipilimumab.

This clone occurred a few times. This sample includes further DNA sequences coding for the same CDR3. The chain is built from TRBV7-9 and TRBJ2-2; D is uncertain. The CDR3 length is 12 residues. The V end lost 1 base, the J end lost 6 bases, and 3 bases lay between the germline ends. Germline V lookup: CDR1 SEHNR, CDR2 FQNEAQ (reference sequence). CDR3 amino acids: CASSLVSGELFF. In DNA, the CDR3 is TGTGCCAGCAGCTTAGTTTCCGGGGAGCTGTTTTTT.

The chain has TRBV2 and TRBJ2-7; D is possibly TRBD1 (6 bases). This CDR3 contains 14 residues. Germline-derived CDR1 and CDR2 are SNHLY and FYNNEI. Trimming removed 7 bases from V and 5 bases from J, with 18 bases in between. This CDR3 reads CASMNRVRTNEQYF. As DNA, the CDR3 is TGTGCCAGCATGAACAGGGTCAGGACCAACGAGCAGTACTTC.

This clone was detected once. The J gene is TRBJ1-6, the V gene TRBV15; D unclear. Germline V gene lookup returns CDR1 LNHNV and CDR2 YYDKDF (reference sequence). V lost 0 bases to trimming and J lost 6 bases, with 9 bases between them. The CDR3 has 15 amino acids. The CDR3: CATSRDVGLNSPLHF. For the CDR3, the DNA is TGTGCCACCAGCAGAGATGTAGGTCTTAATTCACCCCTCCACTTT.

The chain couples TRBV7-9 to TRBJ2-7; the D is unclear. Germline values: CDR1 SEHNR, CDR2 FQNEAQ (reference sequence). Trimming cost V 2 bases and J 2 bases, with 4 bases left between them. This CDR3 region has 12 residues. The DNA of the CDR3 is TGTGCCAGCAGCTTAACCCCCTACGAGCAGTACTTC. Amino acid sequence: CASSLTPYEQYF.

The chain combines TRBV27 with TRBJ2-3; TRBD2 might be the D (6 bases). Looked up from germline, CDR1 is MNHEY and CDR2 is SMNVEV (reference sequence). The CDR3 has 15 amino acids. V lost 6 bases, J lost 6 bases, and 19 bases lay in between. In DNA form, the CDR3 reads TGTGCCAGCAGCGCACAGCGGGTGCCCCGGGATACGCAGTATTTT. This encodes CASSAQRVPRDTQYF.

On this clone: The junction does not match germline at one end; this may be a read error. The chain couples TRBV2 to TRBJ2-3; D tentatively reads TRBD1 or TRBD2 (5 bases each). CDR1 and CDR2 (germline): SNHLY, FYNNEI. This CDR3 region has 14 residues. The CDR3 is CASSDSGRTDTQYF. In DNA, the CDR3 is TGTGCCAGCAGCGACTCGGGGCGCACGGATACGCAGTATTTT.

V gene TRBV19 combines with J gene TRBJ2-1; 7 bases map to TRBD1. Germline assignment: CDR1 LNHDA and CDR2 SQIVND (reference sequence). This CDR3 has 15 residues. The V segment lost 5 bases and the J segment 6 bases; nucleotides outside the gene matches: 10. CDR3 protein: CASSAGQVGSNEQFF. CDR3 nucleotides: TGTGCCAGTAGTGCCGGACAGGTAGGGAGCAATGAGCAGTTCTTC.

This clone was recorded only once. The rearrangement uses TRBV9 and TRBJ2-3; TRBD1 agrees at 8 bases. The J segment lost 2 bases and the V segment lost 5 bases, leaving 13 bases of the junction unmatched. Germline V gene lookup returns CDR1 SGDLS and CDR2 YYNGEE. This CDR3 contains 17 residues. The CDR3 DNA is TGTGCCAGCAGTTCCGGACAGGGAGGAGGAGACACAGATACGCAGTATTTT. This encodes CASSSGQGGGDTDTQYF. The whole variable domain, filled in from reference TRBV9 and TRBJ2-3, reads DSGVTQTPKHLITATGQRVTLRCSPRSGDLSVYWYQQSLDQGLQFLIQYYNGEERAKGNILERFSAQQFPDLHSELNLSSLELGDSALYFCASSSGQGGGDTDTQYFGPGTRLTVL.

This chain connects TRBV15 to TRBJ1-6; D remains unclear. Germline V gene lookup returns CDR1 LNHNV and CDR2 YYDKDF (reference sequence). The CDR3 runs 16 residues. V lost 0 bases to trimming and J lost 0 bases, with 6 bases between them. The CDR3 sequence is CATSREGSSYNSPLHF. DNA of the CDR3: TGTGCCACCAGCAGAGAAGGTAGCTCCTATAATTCACCCCTCCACTTT.

The chain has TRBV18 and TRBJ1-1, with D perhaps TRBD1 (6 bases). The CDR3 is 13 residues long. CDR1 and CDR2 from the germline V gene are KGHSH and LQKENI. Trimming removed 3 bases at V and 9 bases at J, with 14 bases between. Written as DNA, the CDR3 is TGTGCCAGCTCACCTCATGGACAGAACCAAGCTTTCTTT. It codes for CASSPHGQNQAFF. Full variable domain (missing parts from reference TRBV18 and TRBJ1-1): NAGVMQNPRHLVRRRGQEARLRCSPMKGHSHVYWYRQLPEEGLKFMVYLQKENIIDESGMPKERFSAEFPKEGPSILRIQQVVRGDSAAYFCASSPHGQNQAFFGQGTRLTVV.

The chain joins TRBV11-2 to TRBJ2-3; a possible D gene is TRBD2 (5 bases). The CDR3 spans 14 residues. Trimming cost V 5 bases and J 4 bases, with 13 bases left between them. From germline, CDR1 is SGHAT and CDR2 FQNNGV. The CDR3 protein is CASSPLASADTQYF. DNA for the CDR3: TGTGCCAGCAGCCCTCTAGCTTCAGCAGATACGCAGTATTTT.

The V and J genes are TRBV7-3 and TRBJ2-3; perhaps TRBD2 as D (6 bases). Trimming left V 2 bases short and J 2 bases short, with 11 bases between. Germline V gene sequence: CDR1 SGHTA, CDR2 FQGTGA. The CDR3 totals 15 residues. The CDR3 region has the DNA TGTGCCAGCAGCTTATATGCGGGAAACACAGATACGCAGTATTTT. Residues: CASSLYAGNTDTQYF.

This clone was counted once. The V and J genes are TRBV30 and TRBJ1-3; 7 bases map to TRBD1. Germline loops: CDR1 GTSNPN, CDR2 SVGIG (reference sequence). CDR3 size: 16 residues. J lost 0 bases, V lost 0 bases, and 5 bases had no gene match. Here the CDR3 reads CAWSVTGPISGNTIYF. The CDR3 DNA reads as TGTGCCTGGAGTGTGACAGGGCCAATCTCTGGAAACACCATATATTTT.

V and J are TRBV15 and TRBJ2-5; D perhaps matches TRBD2 (6 bases). The CDR3 is 15 amino acids. Germline V gives CDR1 LNHNV, CDR2 YYDKDF (reference sequence). Trimming removed 5 bases at V and 4 bases at J, with 17 bases between. The CDR3 region is CATSSSGGDLETQYF. The DNA for the CDR3 is TGTGCCACCAGCTCCTCCGGGGGAGATCTAGAGACCCAGTACTTC.

This chain uses TRBV7-5 with TRBJ1-2. TRBV7-5 is assigned pseudogene status. The CDR3 sequence is 15 residues long. CDR3 nucleotides: TGTGCCAGAAGCTGTTGCCGGACTCTGGACTATGGCTACACCTTC. Translation gives CARSCCRTLDYGYTF.

The gene calls are TRBV5-1 and TRBJ2-5; D not resolved. The ends were cut back, 0 bases at V and 3 bases at J, with 6 bases in the middle. In germline, CDR1 is SGHRS, CDR2 YFSETQ. The CDR3 is 13 residues long. CDR3 region: CASSLVLKETQYF. As DNA, the CDR3 is TGCGCCAGCAGCTTGGTTTTGAAAGAGACCCAGTACTTC.

This chain joins TRBV19 and TRBJ1-3; 10 positions agree with TRBD1. The V segment lost 8 bases and the J segment 2 bases; nucleotides outside the gene matches: 6. Germline V gene sequence: CDR1 LNHDA, CDR2 SQIVND (reference sequence). This CDR3 has 15 residues. The CDR3 bases are TGTGCCAGTGGGGACAGGGGCTCAACTGGAAACACCATATATTTT. Its translation: CASGDRGSTGNTIYF.

V gene TRBV6-6 combines with J gene TRBJ1-3; D is ambiguous. Germline V lookup: CDR1 MNHNY, CDR2 SVGAGI (reference sequence). The CDR3 contains 16 residues. With 7 bases removed from V and 4 bases from J, the gap between germline ends came to 20 bases. The CDR3 nucleotides read TGTGCCAGCATGGAAAGGTATTTCCCCGAGGGAAACACCATATATTTT. Encoded protein: CASMERYFPEGNTIYF.

V gene TRBV28 combines with J gene TRBJ1-6, with D possibly matching TRBD1 (6 bases). CDR1 is MDHEN, CDR2 SYDVKM, per germline. The ends were cut back, 3 bases at V and 7 bases at J, with 13 bases in the middle. There are 15 residues in the CDR3. The CDR3 loop reads CASSFSGGGNSPLHF. DNA for the CDR3: TGTGCCAGCAGTTTCTCCGGAGGGGGAAATTCACCCCTCCACTTT.

This chain links TRBV11-2 with TRBJ1-3, with TRBD1 as a possible D gene (6 bases). The V gene lost 0 bases and the J gene lost 3 bases, with 12 bases spanning the gap. CDR1 SGHAT and CDR2 FQNNGV come from the germline V gene. CDR3 length: 16 amino acids. CDR3 nucleotide sequence: TGTGCCAGCAGCTTAGAGACGGGGGCGCTTGGAAACACCATATATTTT. Translating gives CASSLETGALGNTIYF.

This clone was detected once. The chain joins TRBV2 to TRBJ2-1, with TRBD2 as a possible D gene (6 bases). Germline CDR1 is SNHLY and CDR2 is FYNNEI. The CDR3 sequence is 14 residues long. V lost 6 bases, J lost 10 bases, and 19 bases lay in between. This chain's CDR3 is CASSRLEGGLEQFF. CDR3 coding DNA: TGTGCCAGCAGCCGACTAGAGGGTGGGTTGGAGCAGTTCTTC.

The chain links TRBV7-2 to TRBJ2-7, with D maybe TRBD1 (5 bases). The CDR3 contains 13 residues. Trimming took off 5 bases at V and 3 bases at J, with 11 bases between the two ends. The germline CDR1 and CDR2 sequences are SGHTA and FQGNSA. The DNA for the CDR3 is TGTGCCAGCAGCCGACAGCCCAACTACGAGCAGTACTTC. Its protein is CASSRQPNYEQYF.

V is TRBV7-9 and J is TRBJ1-2, with D maybe TRBD1 (5 bases). In germline, CDR1 is SEHNR, CDR2 FQNEAQ (reference sequence). The ends were cut back, 3 bases at V and 8 bases at J, with 16 bases in the middle. This CDR3 spans 14 amino acids. CDR3 residues: CASSFRVPTGGYTF. The CDR3 nucleotides are TGTGCCAGCAGCTTCAGGGTGCCCACGGGGGGCTACACCTTC.

As concerns this clone: This CDR3 is also generated by other DNA sequences in the sample. The V call is TRBV7-9, the J call TRBJ2-5; the D gene could be TRBD1 or TRBD2 (5 bases each). CDR1 is SEHNR and CDR2 is FQNEAQ in the germline V gene (reference sequence). The CDR3 is made up of 13 amino acids. V gave up 4 bases and J gave up 6 bases, with 12 bases separating them. CDR3: CASSSGLGKTQYF. The DNA for the CDR3 is TGTGCCAGCAGCTCGGGGCTAGGAAAGACCCAGTACTTC. Drawing the rest from reference TRBV7-9 and TRBJ2-5, the complete variable domain is DTGVSQNPRHKITKRGQNVTFRCDPISEHNRLYWYRQTLGQGPEFLTYFQNEAQLEKSRLLSDRFSAERPKGSFSTLEIQRTEQGDSAMYLCASSSGLGKTQYFGPGTRLLVL.